This T cell receptor beta chain was profiled in a study of CD8+ T cells in alopecia areata. Extraction and reverse transcription of RNA yielded cDNA as the sequencing template. The method was immunoSEQ multiplex PCR; TCRdb's version includes in-frame clones alone and lacks a portion of them. The sample is made up of 1,200 to 1,500 clones, none counted only once. The sample holds many counts of this clone. Mouse gene names apply. The clonotype comes from a C3H/HeJ mouse with alopecia areata. Strain MHC haplotype: H2-k. Sequences were obtained from lesional skin.

CDR3 protein: CASSIGRAGGNERLFF. The covered CDR3 bases are TGTGCCAGCAGTATAGGCCGGGCAGGGGGCAACGAA. The rearrangement links TRBV19 to TRBJ1-4, with 7 bases identical to TRBD1. The read ends 4 residues early relative to the CDR3; the germline J gene fills the gap. The germline CDR1 and CDR2 sequences are FNHDT and SITEND (reference sequence). V trimming: 0 bases; J trimming: 4 bases; junction bases outside the gene matches: 6. CDR3 length: 16 amino acids.